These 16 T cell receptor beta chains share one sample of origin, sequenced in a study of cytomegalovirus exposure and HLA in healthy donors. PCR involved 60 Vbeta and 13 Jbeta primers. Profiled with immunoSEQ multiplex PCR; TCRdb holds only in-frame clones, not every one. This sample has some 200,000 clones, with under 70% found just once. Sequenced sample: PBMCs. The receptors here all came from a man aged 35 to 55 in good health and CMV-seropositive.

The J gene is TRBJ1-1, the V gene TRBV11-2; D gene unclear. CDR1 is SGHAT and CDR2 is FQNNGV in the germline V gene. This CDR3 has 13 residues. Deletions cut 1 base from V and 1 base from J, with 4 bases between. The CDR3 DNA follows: TGTGCCAGCAGCTTAGGGCAGAACACTGAAGCTTTCTTT. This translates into CASSLGQNTEAFF.

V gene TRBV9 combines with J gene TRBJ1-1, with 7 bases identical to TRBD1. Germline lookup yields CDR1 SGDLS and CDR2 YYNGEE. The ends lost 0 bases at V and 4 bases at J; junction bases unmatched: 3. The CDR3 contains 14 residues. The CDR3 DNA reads TGTGCCAGCAGCGTAGGCAGGGGGACCACTGAAGCTTTCTTT. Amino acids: CASSVGRGTTEAFF.

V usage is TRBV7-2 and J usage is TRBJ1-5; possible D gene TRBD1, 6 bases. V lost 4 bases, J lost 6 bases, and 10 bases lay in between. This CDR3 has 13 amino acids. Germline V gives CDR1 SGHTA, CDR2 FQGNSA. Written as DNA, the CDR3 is TGTGCCAGCAGCTCCCAGGGGAGTCAGCCCCAGCATTTT. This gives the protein CASSSQGSQPQHF. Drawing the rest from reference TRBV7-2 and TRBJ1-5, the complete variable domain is GAGVSQSPSNKVTEKGKDVELRCDPISGHTALYWYRQSLGQGLEFLIYFQGNSAPDKSGLPSDRFSAERTGGSVSTLTIQRTQQEDSAVYLCASSSQGSQPQHFGDGTRLSIL.

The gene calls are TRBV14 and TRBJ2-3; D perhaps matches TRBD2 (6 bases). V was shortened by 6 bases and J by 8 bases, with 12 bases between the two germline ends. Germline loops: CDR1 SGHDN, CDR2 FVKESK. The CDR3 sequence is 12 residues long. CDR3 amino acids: CASRLGGATQYF. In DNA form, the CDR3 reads TGTGCCAGCAGATTAGGAGGGGCTACGCAGTATTTT.

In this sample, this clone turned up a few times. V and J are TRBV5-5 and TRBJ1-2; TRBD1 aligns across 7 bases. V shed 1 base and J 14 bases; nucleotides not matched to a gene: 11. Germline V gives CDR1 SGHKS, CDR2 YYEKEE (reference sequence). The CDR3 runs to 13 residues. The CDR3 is CASSLRDSLQGTF. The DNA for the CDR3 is TGTGCCAGCAGCTTGCGGGACAGTCTCCAGGGGACCTTC.

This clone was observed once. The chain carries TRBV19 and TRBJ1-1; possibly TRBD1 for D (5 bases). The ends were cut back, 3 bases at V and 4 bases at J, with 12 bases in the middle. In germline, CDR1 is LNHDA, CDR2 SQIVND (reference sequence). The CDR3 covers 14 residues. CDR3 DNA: TGTGCCAGTAGTATTGGCAGGGATCCCACTGAAGCTTTCTTT. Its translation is CASSIGRDPTEAFF. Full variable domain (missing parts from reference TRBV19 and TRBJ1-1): DGGITQSPKYLFRKEGQNVTLSCEQNLNHDAMYWYRQDPGQGLRLIYYSQIVNDFQKGDIAEGYSVSREKKESFPLTVTSAQKNPTAFYLCASSIGRDPTEAFFGQGTRLTVV.

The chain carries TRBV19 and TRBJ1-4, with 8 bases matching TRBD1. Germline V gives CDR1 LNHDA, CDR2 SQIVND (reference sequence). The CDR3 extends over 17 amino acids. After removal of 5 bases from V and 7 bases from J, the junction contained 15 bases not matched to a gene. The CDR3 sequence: CASSRRFGQGAPEKLFF. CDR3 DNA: TGTGCCAGTAGTCGCCGGTTCGGGCAGGGGGCGCCTGAAAAACTGTTTTTT.

The CDR3 DNA is TGCGCCAGCAGCCAAGTGGGGGGGAGTGGCTACACCTTC. It specifies CASSQVGGSGYTF. The J gene is TRBJ1-2, the V gene TRBV4-1, with D tentatively TRBD1 (5 bases). The CDR3 has 13 residues. Germline V CDR1 and CDR2: MGHRA, YSYEKL. V gave up 1 base and J gave up 7 bases, with 10 bases separating them.

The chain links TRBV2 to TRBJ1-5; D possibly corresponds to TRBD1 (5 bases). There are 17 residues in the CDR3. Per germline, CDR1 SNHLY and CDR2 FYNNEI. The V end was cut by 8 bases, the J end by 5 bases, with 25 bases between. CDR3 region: CASGRDGASFWDQPQHF. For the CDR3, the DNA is TGTGCCAGCGGCCGAGATGGGGCCTCTTTCTGGGATCAGCCCCAGCATTTT.

CDR3 sequence: CSVETSGVRETQYF. CDR3 coding DNA: TGCAGCGTTGAGACTAGCGGGGTGAGGGAGACCCAGTACTTC. V usage is TRBV29-1 and J usage is TRBJ2-5; 11 nucleotides agree with TRBD2. Germline lookup yields CDR1 SQVTM and CDR2 ANQGSEA. The CDR3 covers 14 residues. After removal of 3 bases from V and 5 bases from J, the junction contained 5 bases not matched to a gene.

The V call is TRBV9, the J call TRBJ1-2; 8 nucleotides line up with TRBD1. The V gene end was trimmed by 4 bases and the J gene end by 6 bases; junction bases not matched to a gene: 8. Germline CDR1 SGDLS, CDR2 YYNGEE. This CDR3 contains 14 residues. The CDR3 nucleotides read TGTGCCAGCAGCACCCCGGACAGGGTGAATGGCTACACCTTC. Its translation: CASSTPDRVNGYTF.

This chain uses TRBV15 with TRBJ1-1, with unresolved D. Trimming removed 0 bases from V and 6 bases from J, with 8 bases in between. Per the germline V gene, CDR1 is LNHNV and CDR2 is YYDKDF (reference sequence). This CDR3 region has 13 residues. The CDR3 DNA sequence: TGTGCCACCAGCAGAGATTTGGCAGCTGAAGCTTTCTTT. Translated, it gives CATSRDLAAEAFF.

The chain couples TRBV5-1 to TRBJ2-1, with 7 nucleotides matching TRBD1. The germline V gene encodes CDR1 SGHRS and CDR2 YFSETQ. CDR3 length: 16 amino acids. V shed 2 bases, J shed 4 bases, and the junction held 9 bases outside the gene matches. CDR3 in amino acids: CASSLWTGSYYNEQFF. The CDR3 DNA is TGCGCCAGCAGCTTATGGACAGGCTCCTATTACAATGAGCAGTTCTTC.

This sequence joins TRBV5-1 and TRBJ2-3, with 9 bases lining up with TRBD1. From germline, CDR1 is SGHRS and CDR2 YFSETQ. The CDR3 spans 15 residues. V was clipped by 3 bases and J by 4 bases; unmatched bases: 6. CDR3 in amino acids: CASSSDRGLPDTQYF. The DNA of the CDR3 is TGCGCCAGCAGCTCGGACAGGGGCCTCCCAGATACGCAGTATTTT.

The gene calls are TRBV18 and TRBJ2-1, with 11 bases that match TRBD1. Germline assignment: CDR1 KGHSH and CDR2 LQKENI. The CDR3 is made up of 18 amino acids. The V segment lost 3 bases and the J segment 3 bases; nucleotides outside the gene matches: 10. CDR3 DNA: TGTGCCAGCTCACCCCGGCCAGTAGGGACAGGGGGCTACAATGAGCAGTTCTTC. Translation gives CASSPRPVGTGGYNEQFF.

CDR3 protein: CASGLVLGDSSYNEQFF. CDR3 nucleotides: TGTGCTAGTGGTTTGGTACTCGGGGACAGCTCCTACAATGAGCAGTTCTTC. The J gene is TRBJ2-1, the V gene TRBV12-5, with 7 bases fitting TRBD1. After removal of 0 bases from V and 0 bases from J, the junction contained 5 bases not matched to a gene. This CDR3 has 17 amino acids. Germline V gene data show CDR1 as LGHNT and CDR2 as FRNRAP.